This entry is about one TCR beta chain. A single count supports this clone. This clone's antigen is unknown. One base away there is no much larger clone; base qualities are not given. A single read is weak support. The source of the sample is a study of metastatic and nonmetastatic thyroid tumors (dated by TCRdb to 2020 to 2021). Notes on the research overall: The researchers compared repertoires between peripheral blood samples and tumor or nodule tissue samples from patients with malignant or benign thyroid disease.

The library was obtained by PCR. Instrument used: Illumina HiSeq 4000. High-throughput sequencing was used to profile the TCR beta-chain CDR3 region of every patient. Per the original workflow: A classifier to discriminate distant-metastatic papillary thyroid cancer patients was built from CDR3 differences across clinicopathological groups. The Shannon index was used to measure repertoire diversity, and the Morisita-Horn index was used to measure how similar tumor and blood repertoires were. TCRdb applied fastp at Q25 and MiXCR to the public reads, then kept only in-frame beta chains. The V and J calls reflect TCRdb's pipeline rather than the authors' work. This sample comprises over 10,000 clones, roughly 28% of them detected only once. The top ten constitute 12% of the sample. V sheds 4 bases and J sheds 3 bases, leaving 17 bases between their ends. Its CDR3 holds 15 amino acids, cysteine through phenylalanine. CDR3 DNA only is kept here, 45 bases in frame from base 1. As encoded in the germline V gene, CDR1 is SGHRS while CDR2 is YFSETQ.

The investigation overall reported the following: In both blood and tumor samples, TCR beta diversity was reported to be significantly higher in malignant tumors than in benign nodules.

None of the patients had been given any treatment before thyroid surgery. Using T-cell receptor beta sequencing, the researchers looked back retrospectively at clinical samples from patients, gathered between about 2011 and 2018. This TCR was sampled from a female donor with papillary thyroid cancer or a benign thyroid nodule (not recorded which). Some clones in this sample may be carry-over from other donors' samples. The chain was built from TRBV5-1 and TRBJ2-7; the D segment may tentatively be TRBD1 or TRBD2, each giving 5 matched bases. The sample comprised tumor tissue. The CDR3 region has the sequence CASSGRGLGIYEQYF. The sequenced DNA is TGCGCCAGCAGCGGACGGGGCCTAGGAATCTACGAGCAGTACTTC.